This TCR beta chain was captured by sequencing in a study of T cell changes during pregnancy in multiple sclerosis. The ends were cut back, 5 bases at V and 5 bases at J, with 18 bases in the middle. CDR3 length equals 15 residues. The germline gives CDR1 MDHEN, CDR2 SYDVKM. This table comes from immunoSEQ multiplex PCR, and its TCRdb copy is limited to in-frame clones, with some not included. The repertoire consists of around 66,000 clones, with about nine tenths occurring once and the leading ten covering 2.2%. This sequence originates from a female donor in good health, enrolled as a control in a pregnancy study. The rearrangement uses TRBV28 and TRBJ1-1, with a tentative D call TRBD1 (5 bases). Sequenced here: peripheral blood, sampled in the third trimester of pregnancy. CDR3: CASSPPVGGMTEAFF. Here the CDR3 DNA reads TGTGCCAGCAGTCCCCCGGTCGGGGGGATGACTGAAGCTTTCTTT. The full variable domain, with the rest looked up from reference TRBV28 and TRBJ1-1, is DVKVTQSSRYLVKRTGEKVFLECVQDMDHENMFWYRQDPGLGLRLIYFSYDVKMKEKGDIPEGYSVSREKKERFSLILESASTNQTSMYLCASSPPVGGMTEAFFGQGTRLTVV.